This TCR beta chain was captured by sequencing in a study of patients and donors after allogeneic stem cell transplantation. This clonotype appeared many times. TCRdb re-analysed the RT-PCR reads in MiXCR, keeping a single row per CDR3 protein. Here the sample spans hundreds of thousands of distinct CDR3 sequences, roughly 17% being singletons. The receptor comes from a human donor who was either an allogeneic HSCT recipient or a stem cell or donor lymphocyte infusion donor (not recorded which). It is not recorded whose cells these are; they may come from a transplant donor. The sample comprised blood, either unsorted or a sorted T cell fraction (not recorded which).

The CDR3: CASSSRQVSYEQYF. The CDR3 coding sequence is TGTGCCAGCAGCTCCAGACAGGTTAGCTACGAGCAGTACTTC. The genes are TRBV7-9 and TRBJ2-7; tentatively, D is TRBD1 (6 bases). The CDR3 runs 14 residues. Germline values: CDR1 SEHNR, CDR2 FQNEAQ (reference sequence). V shed 4 bases and J shed 3 bases, with 13 bases lying between them.